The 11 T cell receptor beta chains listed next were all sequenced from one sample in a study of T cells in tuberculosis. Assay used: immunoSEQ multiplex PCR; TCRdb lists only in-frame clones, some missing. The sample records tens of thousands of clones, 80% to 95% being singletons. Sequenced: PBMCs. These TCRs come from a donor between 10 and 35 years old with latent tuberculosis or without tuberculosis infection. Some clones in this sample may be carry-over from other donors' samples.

This chain's CDR3 is CASSPTTVQYYGYTF. The CDR3 nucleotides are TGCGCCAGCAGTCCAACGACAGTACAATACTATGGCTACACCTTC. The chain has TRBV5-1 and TRBJ1-2; TRBD1 is a possible D gene (5 bases). Trimming pared 5 bases from V and 3 bases from J, leaving 17 bases between. The CDR3 covers 15 residues. Looked up from germline, CDR1 is SGHRS and CDR2 is YFSETQ.

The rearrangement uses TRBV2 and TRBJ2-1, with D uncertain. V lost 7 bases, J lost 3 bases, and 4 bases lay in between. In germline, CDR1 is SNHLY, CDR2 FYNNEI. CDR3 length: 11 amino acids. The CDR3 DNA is TGTGCCAGCACCAGCTACAATGAGCAGTTCTTC. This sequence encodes CASTSYNEQFF. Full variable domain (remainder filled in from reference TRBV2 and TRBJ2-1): EPEVTQTPSHQVTQMGQEVILRCVPISNHLYFYWYRQILGQKVEFLVSFYNNEISEKSEIFDDQFSVERPDGSNFTLKIRSTKLEDSAMYFCASTSYNEQFFGPGTRLTVL.

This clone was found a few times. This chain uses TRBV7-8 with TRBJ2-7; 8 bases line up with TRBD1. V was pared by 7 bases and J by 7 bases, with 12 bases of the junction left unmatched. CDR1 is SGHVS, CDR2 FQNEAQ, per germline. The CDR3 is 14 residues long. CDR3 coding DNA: TGTGCCAGCACCCAGGACAGGGCATTGGGGGAGCAGTACTTC. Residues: CASTQDRALGEQYF.

The CDR3 DNA reads as TGTGCCAGCAGCTTAGGTCTCTACACAGATACGCAGTATTTT. This encodes CASSLGLYTDTQYF. This sequence joins TRBV11-2 and TRBJ2-3; D unresolved. The V gene's germline CDR1 is SGHAT and CDR2 FQNNGV. Trimming removed 1 base from V and 2 bases from J, with 7 bases in between. The CDR3 runs to 14 residues.

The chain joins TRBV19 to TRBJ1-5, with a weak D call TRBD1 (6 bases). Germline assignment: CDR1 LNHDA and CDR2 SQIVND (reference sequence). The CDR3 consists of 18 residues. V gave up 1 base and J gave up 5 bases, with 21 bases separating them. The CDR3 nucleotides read TGTGCCAGTAGTATAGTCTGGGCAGGGGCCTCACTTCATCAGCCCCAGCATTTT. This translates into CASSIVWAGASLHQPQHF. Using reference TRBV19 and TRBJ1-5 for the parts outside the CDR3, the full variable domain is DGGITQSPKYLFRKEGQNVTLSCEQNLNHDAMYWYRQDPGQGLRLIYYSQIVNDFQKGDIAEGYSVSREKKESFPLTVTSAQKNPTAFYLCASSIVWAGASLHQPQHFGDGTRLSIL.

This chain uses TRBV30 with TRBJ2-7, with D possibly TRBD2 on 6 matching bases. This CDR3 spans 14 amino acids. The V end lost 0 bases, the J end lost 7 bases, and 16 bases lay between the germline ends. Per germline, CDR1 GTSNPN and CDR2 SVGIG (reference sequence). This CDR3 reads CAWSVSGVLGEQYF. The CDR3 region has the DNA TGTGCCTGGAGTGTATCGGGGGTATTAGGGGAGCAGTACTTC. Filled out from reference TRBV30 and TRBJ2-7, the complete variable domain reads SQTIHQWPATLVQPVGSPLSLECTVEGTSNPNLYWYRQAAGRGLQLLFYSVGIGQISSEVPQNLSASRPQDRQFILSSKKLLLSDSGFYLCAWSVSGVLGEQYFGPGTRLTVT.

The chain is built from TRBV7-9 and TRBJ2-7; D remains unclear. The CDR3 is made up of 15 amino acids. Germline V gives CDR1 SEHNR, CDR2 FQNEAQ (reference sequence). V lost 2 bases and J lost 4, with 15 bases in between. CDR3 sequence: CASSLYNDTKYEQYF. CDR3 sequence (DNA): TGTGCCAGCAGCTTATATAACGACACCAAATACGAGCAGTACTTC.

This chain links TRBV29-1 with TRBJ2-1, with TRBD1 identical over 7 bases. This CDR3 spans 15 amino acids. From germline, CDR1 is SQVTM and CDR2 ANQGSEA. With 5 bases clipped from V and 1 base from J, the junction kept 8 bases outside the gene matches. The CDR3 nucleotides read TGCAGCGTTACGAACCGGACAGGTTCCTACAATGAGCAGTTCTTC. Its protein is CSVTNRTGSYNEQFF.

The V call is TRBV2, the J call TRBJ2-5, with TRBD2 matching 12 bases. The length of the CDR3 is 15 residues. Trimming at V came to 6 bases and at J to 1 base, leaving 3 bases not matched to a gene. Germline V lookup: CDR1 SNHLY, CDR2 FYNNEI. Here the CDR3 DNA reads TGTGCCAGCAGAACTAGCGGGAGGATCCAAGAGACCCAGTACTTC. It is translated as CASRTSGRIQETQYF.

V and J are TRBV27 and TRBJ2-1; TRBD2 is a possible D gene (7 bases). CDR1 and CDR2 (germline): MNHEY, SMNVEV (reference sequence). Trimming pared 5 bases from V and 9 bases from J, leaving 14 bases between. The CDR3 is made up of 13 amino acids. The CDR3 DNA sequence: TGTGCCAGCAGTCTCTTCGGGGGGCGTGAGCAGTTCTTC. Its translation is CASSLFGGREQFF.

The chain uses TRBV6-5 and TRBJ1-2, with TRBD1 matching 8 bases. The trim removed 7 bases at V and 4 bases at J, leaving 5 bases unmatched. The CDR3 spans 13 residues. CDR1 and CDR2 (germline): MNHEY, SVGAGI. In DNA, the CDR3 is TGTGCCAGCACTATAGGGACAGGCTATGGCTACACCTTC. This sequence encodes CASTIGTGYGYTF.